These 23 T cell receptor beta chains share one sample of origin, sequenced in a study of regulatory T cells in long-lasting Graves disease. Time point noted: persistent/refractory GD, antithyroid drugs over 5 years with positive TRAb. TCR sequences were obtained from RNA taken from PBMCs. Arm-PCR of CDR3 regions with iRepertoire HTBI primers generated TCR beta libraries. In TCRdb, the multiplex PCR reads were re-called with MiXCR into one record per CDR3 protein. Altogether about 470,000 distinct CDR3 sequences are present, 20% being singletons, with the ten largest covering 7% to 10%. The sequenced sample was peripheral blood mononuclear cells (PBMCs), obtained when the disease was refractory, from a patient treated with antithyroid drugs. All receptors derive from a female donor with Graves disease.

The chain is built from TRBV7-2 and TRBJ1-3; D gene unclear. The CDR3 sequence is 15 residues long. V dropped 1 base and J dropped 4 bases, with 11 bases sitting between them. CDR1 SGHTA and CDR2 FQGNSA come from the germline V gene. CDR3 sequence: CASSLGVGHGNTIYF. The CDR3 nucleotides read TGTGCCAGCAGCTTAGGAGTAGGGCACGGAAACACCATATATTTT. The full variable domain, completed using reference TRBV7-2 and TRBJ1-3, is GAGVSQSPSNKVTEKGKDVELRCDPISGHTALYWYRQSLGQGLEFLIYFQGNSAPDKSGLPSDRFSAERTGGSVSTLTIQRTQQEDSAVYLCASSLGVGHGNTIYFGEGSWLTVV.

CDR3 DNA: TGCAGCGTGCAAGGGACTAGCGGGAACCAAGAGACCCAGTACTTC. It yields the protein CSVQGTSGNQETQYF. The chain recombines TRBV29-1 with TRBJ2-5; 13 bases line up with TRBD2. CDR1 and CDR2 from the germline V gene are SQVTM and ANQGSEA. The CDR3 covers 15 residues. The ends lost 6 bases at V and 0 bases at J; junction bases unmatched: 4.

This clonotype was seen at least ten times. The chain is built from TRBV6-5 and TRBJ2-2; D unresolved. The CDR3 spans 14 residues. From germline, CDR1 is MNHEY and CDR2 SVGAGI. The V and J ends lost 0 bases and 4 bases respectively, with 6 bases between them. The CDR3 spells CASSYSPVTGELFF. CDR3 coding DNA: TGTGCCAGCAGTTACTCCCCCGTCACCGGGGAGCTGTTTTTT.

This clonotype was counted at least ten times. The chain has TRBV28 and TRBJ1-2, with 7 nucleotides matching TRBD1. The CDR3 sequence is 13 residues long. The germline V gene encodes CDR1 MDHEN and CDR2 SYDVKM. J lost 8 bases, V lost 3 bases, and 6 bases had no gene match. The CDR3 nucleotides are TGTGCCAGCAGTTTCCCCGGGACAGCCGGCTACACCTTC. It encodes CASSFPGTAGYTF.

The chain is built from TRBV28 and TRBJ2-2; D is tentatively TRBD1 or TRBD2 (7 bases each). Per germline, CDR1 MDHEN and CDR2 SYDVKM. V was cut by 8 bases and J by 3 bases, with 16 bases left in between. The CDR3 has 15 residues. CDR3: CASLQGGADTGELFF. DNA for the CDR3: TGTGCCAGCCTCCAGGGGGGGGCGGACACCGGGGAGCTGTTTTTT.

Many counts were recorded for this clonotype. This chain links TRBV15 with TRBJ1-5, with no clear D. The CDR3 runs 14 residues. V gave up 0 bases and J gave up 7 bases, with 10 bases separating them. CDR1 is LNHNV, CDR2 YYDKDF, per germline (reference sequence). Here the CDR3 reads CATSRDQVRQPQHF. CDR3 DNA: TGTGCCACCAGCAGAGATCAGGTACGGCAGCCCCAGCATTTT.

The J gene is TRBJ1-5, the V gene TRBV7-3; D may be TRBD1 (5 bases). This CDR3 has 17 amino acids. Germline CDR1 reads SGHTA; CDR2 reads FQGTGA. Trimming removed 1 base at V and 6 bases at J, with 19 bases between. The CDR3 DNA is TGTGCCAGCAGCTTAAATCTCCTGGGGGGGGACGGTCAGCCCCAGCATTTT. Encoded protein: CASSLNLLGGDGQPQHF.

This clonotype was counted only a few times. At one of its ends the junction is not consistent with the germline gene, which may arise from a read error. The chain carries TRBV27 and TRBJ2-7, with 9 bases lining up with TRBD1. The germline gives CDR1 MNHEY, CDR2 SMNVEV (reference sequence). The CDR3 length is 13 residues. CDR3 sequence: CASTTGGSDEQYF. The CDR3 nucleotides are TGTGCCAGCACAACAGGGGGCTCCGACGAGCAGTACTTC.

This clonotype was observed at least ten times. V usage is TRBV6-1 and J usage is TRBJ1-2; no definite D call. Germline V lookup: CDR1 MNHNS, CDR2 SASEGT. The ends were cut back, 6 bases at V and 4 bases at J, with 15 bases in the middle. CDR3 length equals 14 residues. The CDR3 loop reads CASSELTDGYGYTF. CDR3 sequence (DNA): TGTGCCAGCAGCGAACTAACCGACGGCTATGGCTACACCTTC.

Worth noting for this clonotype: This clone may be a read error of a much larger clone one base away. The chain uses TRBV11-2 and TRBJ1-1; 7 nucleotides agree with TRBD1. From germline, CDR1 is SGHAT and CDR2 FQNNGV. The CDR3 has 14 amino acids. CDR3 protein: CASSFHKGGPEASF. Here the CDR3 DNA reads TGTGCCAGCAGCTTCCATAAAGGGGGCCCTGAAGCTTCCTTT.

In this sample, this clonotype turned up a few times. The chain carries TRBV29-1 and TRBJ2-1; D unclear. This CDR3 is built from 13 residues. The V gene's germline CDR1 is SQVTM and CDR2 ANQGSEA. The V end was cut by 4 bases, the J end by 4 bases, with 11 bases between. For the CDR3, the DNA is TGCAGCGTTGTGGGCCAGATATACAATGAGCAGTTCTTC. Protein product: CSVVGQIYNEQFF.

This clonotype was found a few times. The V gene is TRBV27, the J gene TRBJ2-5; 8 nucleotides match TRBD1. V dropped 2 bases and J dropped 5; count of bases not matched to a gene: 7. The CDR3 loop spans 15 amino acids. CDR1 is MNHEY and CDR2 is SMNVEV in the germline V gene (reference sequence). This chain's CDR3 is CASSLPGQGPETQYF. CDR3 DNA sequence: TGTGCCAGCAGTTTACCCGGACAGGGTCCGGAGACCCAGTACTTC.

This clonotype appeared a few times. The chain combines TRBV7-9 with TRBJ2-7; TRBD2 agrees at 8 bases. This CDR3 comprises 17 residues. Germline-derived CDR1 and CDR2 are SEHNR and FQNEAQ (reference sequence). V lost 5 bases to trimming and J lost 3 bases; unmatched junction nucleotides: 15. The CDR3 here is CASSPATGGGESYEQYF. As DNA, the CDR3 is TGTGCCAGCAGCCCGGCGACGGGGGGGGGTGAGAGCTACGAGCAGTACTTC.

The V and J genes are TRBV10-2 and TRBJ1-4; no clear D gene. The CDR3 is made up of 15 amino acids. The V and J ends lost 6 bases and 5 bases respectively, with 16 bases between them. Germline V gives CDR1 WSHSY, CDR2 SAAADI. The CDR3 is CASRNEDGQNEKLFF. CDR3 coding DNA: TGCGCCAGCAGGAATGAAGACGGCCAGAATGAAAAACTGTTTTTT.

This clonotype was seen a few times. This sequence joins TRBV5-5 and TRBJ2-7, with D unclear. Germline values: CDR1 SGHKS, CDR2 YYEKEE (reference sequence). Between the trimmed V and J ends, which lost 3 bases and 0 bases, there was a span of 16 bases. This CDR3 region has 16 residues. Written as DNA, the CDR3 is TGTGCCAGCAGCTACCCCTTGAAAGACCTCTCCTACGAGCAGTACTTC. Amino acids: CASSYPLKDLSYEQYF.

This clonotype was picked up a small number of times. V gene TRBV10-3 combines with J gene TRBJ2-7; the D gene is possibly TRBD2 (6 bases). V lost 6 bases, J lost 1 base, and 10 bases lay in between. Germline CDR1 and CDR2: ENHRY and SYGVKD. CDR3 size: 13 residues. The CDR3 DNA reads as TGTGCCATCAGGCCCGGGACTTCCTACGAGCAGTACTTC. Translating it yields CAIRPGTSYEQYF.

In this sample, this clonotype turned up many times. The J gene is TRBJ2-7, the V gene TRBV28; D gene uncertain. Germline V gives CDR1 MDHEN, CDR2 SYDVKM. Trimming shortened V by 3 bases and J by 5 bases, and 14 bases separated the two germline ends. This CDR3 spans 14 amino acids. In DNA form, the CDR3 reads TGTGCCAGCAGTTTCCCGGTGGTAGGGAACGAGCAGTACTTC. It yields the protein CASSFPVVGNEQYF.

Many counts were recorded for this clonotype. The rearrangement joins TRBV28 to TRBJ2-7; possibly TRBD2 for D (6 bases). There are 15 residues in the CDR3. Between the trimmed V and J ends, which lost 5 bases and 4 bases, there was a span of 18 bases. Germline V gene data show CDR1 as MDHEN and CDR2 as SYDVKM. CDR3 sequence (DNA): TGTGCCAGCAGTAGTCGACGGGAGCCCCCTTACGAGCAGTACTTC. Translating gives CASSSRREPPYEQYF.

This clonotype was found a few times. The genes are TRBV29-1 and TRBJ1-1, with D maybe TRBD1 (5 bases). This CDR3 has 11 residues. Per the germline V gene, CDR1 is SQVTM and CDR2 is ANQGSEA. The V end was cut by 6 bases, the J end by 1 base, with 6 bases between. CDR3 nucleotide sequence: TGCAGCGTGGACAAGAACACTGAAGCTTTCTTT. This encodes CSVDKNTEAFF. Looking up the rest from reference TRBV29-1 and TRBJ1-1 gives the full variable domain: SAVISQKPSRDICQRGTSLTIQCQVDSQVTMMFWYRQQPGQSLTLIATANQGSEATYESGFVIDKFPISRPNLTFSTLTVSNMSPEDSSIYLCSVDKNTEAFFGQGTRLTVV.

The table lists this clonotype with a few counts. The CDR3 sequence is CSAKGTPNTEAFF. CDR3 DNA: TGCAGTGCTAAAGGGACACCGAACACTGAAGCTTTCTTT. The chain has TRBV20-1 and TRBJ1-1; TRBD1 might be the D (6 bases). V was trimmed by 4 bases and J by 1 base, leaving 10 bases between them. Germline CDR1 DFQATT, CDR2 SNEGSKA (reference sequence). The CDR3 is 13 residues long.

This chain links TRBV11-2 with TRBJ2-1; D perhaps matches TRBD2 (5 bases). The V gene's germline CDR1 is SGHAT and CDR2 FQNNGV. The CDR3 covers 15 residues. Trimming took off 5 bases at V and 8 bases at J, with 19 bases between the two ends. The CDR3 protein is CASSQRRLSGDEQFF. The CDR3 bases are TGTGCCAGCAGCCAACGGAGGCTTTCTGGGGATGAGCAGTTCTTC.

This clonotype occurred once. This rearrangement joins TRBV5-1 to TRBJ2-7; D might be TRBD1 (6 bases). The V gene lost 4 bases and the J gene lost 7 bases, with 18 bases spanning the gap. This CDR3 is built from 14 residues. Germline V lookup: CDR1 SGHRS, CDR2 YFSETQ. The CDR3: CASSRDPGVWEQYF. DNA of the CDR3: TGCGCCAGCAGCAGGGACCCAGGGGTCTGGGAGCAGTACTTC.

At least ten counts were recorded for this clonotype. This chain links TRBV28 with TRBJ1-2, with D perhaps matching TRBD1 (5 bases). The V and J ends lost 4 bases and 0 bases respectively, with 9 bases between them. CDR3 length: 14 residues. Germline CDR1 MDHEN, CDR2 SYDVKM. The CDR3 is CASSWPGTNYGYTF. The CDR3, as DNA: TGTGCCAGCAGTTGGCCAGGGACTAACTATGGCTACACCTTC.